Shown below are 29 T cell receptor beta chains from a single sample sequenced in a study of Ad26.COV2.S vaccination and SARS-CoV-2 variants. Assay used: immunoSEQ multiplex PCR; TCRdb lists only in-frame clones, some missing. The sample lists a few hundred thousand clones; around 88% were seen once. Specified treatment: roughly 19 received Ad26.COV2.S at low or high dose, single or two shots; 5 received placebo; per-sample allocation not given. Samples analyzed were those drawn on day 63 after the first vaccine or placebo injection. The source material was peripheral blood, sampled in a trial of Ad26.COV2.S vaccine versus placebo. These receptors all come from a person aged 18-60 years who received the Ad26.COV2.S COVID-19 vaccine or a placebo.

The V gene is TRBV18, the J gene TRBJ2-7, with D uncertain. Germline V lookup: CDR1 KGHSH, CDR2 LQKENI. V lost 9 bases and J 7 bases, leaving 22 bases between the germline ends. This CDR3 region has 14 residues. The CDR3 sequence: CASSQQTTSLEQYF. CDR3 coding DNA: TGTGCCAGTTCGCAACAGACCACGTCTCTGGAGCAGTACTTC.

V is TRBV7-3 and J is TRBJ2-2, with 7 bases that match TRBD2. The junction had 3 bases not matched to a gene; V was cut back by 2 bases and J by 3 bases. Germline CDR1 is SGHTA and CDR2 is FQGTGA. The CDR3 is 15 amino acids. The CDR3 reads CASSLGLGDTGELFF. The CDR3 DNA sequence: TGTGCCAGCAGCTTAGGACTAGGAGACACCGGGGAGCTGTTTTTT.

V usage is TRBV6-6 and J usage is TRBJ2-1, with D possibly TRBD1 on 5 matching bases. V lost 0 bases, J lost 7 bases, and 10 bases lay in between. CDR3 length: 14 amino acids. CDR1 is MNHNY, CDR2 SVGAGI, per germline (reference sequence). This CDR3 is CASSYSMGPNEQFF. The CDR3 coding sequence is TGTGCCAGCAGTTACTCGATGGGGCCTAATGAGCAGTTCTTC.

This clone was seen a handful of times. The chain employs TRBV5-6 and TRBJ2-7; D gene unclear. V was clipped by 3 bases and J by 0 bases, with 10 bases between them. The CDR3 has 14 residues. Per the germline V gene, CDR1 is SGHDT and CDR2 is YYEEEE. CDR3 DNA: TGTGCCAGCAGCTACCCCGAACTCTCCTACGAGCAGTACTTC. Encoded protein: CASSYPELSYEQYF.

For the CDR3, the DNA is TGTGCCAGCAGTCCGACAGACAGGGGCTCCTACAATGAGCAGTTCTTC. Its protein product is CASSPTDRGSYNEQFF. V is TRBV13 and J is TRBJ2-1, with TRBD1 identical over 8 bases. Germline-derived CDR1 and CDR2 are PRHDT and FYEKMQ (reference sequence). The junction had 7 bases not matched to a gene; V was cut back by 6 bases and J by 0 bases. The CDR3 sequence is 16 residues long.

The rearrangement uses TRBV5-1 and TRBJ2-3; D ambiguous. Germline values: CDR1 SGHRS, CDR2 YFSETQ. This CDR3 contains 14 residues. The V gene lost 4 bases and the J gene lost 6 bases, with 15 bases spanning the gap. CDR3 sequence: CASSDPRGVDTQYF. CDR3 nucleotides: TGCGCCAGCAGCGATCCTAGAGGTGTTGATACGCAGTATTTT.

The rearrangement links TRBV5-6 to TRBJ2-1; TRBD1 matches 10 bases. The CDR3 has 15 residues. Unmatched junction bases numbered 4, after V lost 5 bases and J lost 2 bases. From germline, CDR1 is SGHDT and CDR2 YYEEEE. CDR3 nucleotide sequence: TGTGCCAGCAGGCCGGGACAGGGGCCCTACAATGAGCAGTTCTTC. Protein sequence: CASRPGQGPYNEQFF.

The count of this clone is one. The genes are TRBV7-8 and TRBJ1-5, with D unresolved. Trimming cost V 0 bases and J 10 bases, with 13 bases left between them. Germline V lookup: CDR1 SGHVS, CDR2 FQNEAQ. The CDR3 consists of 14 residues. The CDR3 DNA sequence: TGTGCCAGCAGCTTAGCAAGGACGGCAAAACCCCAGCATTTT. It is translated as CASSLARTAKPQHF.

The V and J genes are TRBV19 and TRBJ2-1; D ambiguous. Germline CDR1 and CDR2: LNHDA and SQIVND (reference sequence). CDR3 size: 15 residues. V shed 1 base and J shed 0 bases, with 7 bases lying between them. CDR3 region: CASSIGRDSYNEQFF. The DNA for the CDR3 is TGTGCCAGTAGTATAGGTAGGGACTCCTACAATGAGCAGTTCTTC.

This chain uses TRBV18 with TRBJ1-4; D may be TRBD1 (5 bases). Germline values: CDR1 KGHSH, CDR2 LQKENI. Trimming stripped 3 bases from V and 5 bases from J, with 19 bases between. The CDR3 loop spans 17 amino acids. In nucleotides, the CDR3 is TGTGCCAGCTCACCCTACCCACTTTACAGGACAAATGAAAAACTGTTTTTT. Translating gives CASSPYPLYRTNEKLFF.

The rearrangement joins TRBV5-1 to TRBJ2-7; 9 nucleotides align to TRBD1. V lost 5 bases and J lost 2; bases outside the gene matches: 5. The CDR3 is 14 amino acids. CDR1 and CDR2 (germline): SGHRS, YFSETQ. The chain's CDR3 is CASRAGTGTYEQYF. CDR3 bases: TGCGCCAGCAGAGCCGGGACAGGGACCTACGAGCAGTACTTC.

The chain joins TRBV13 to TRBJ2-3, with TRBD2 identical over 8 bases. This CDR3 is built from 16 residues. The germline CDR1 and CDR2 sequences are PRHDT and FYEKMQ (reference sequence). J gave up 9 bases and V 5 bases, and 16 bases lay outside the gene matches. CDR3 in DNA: TGTGCCAGCAGCCCCACACTAGCGGAAGATACAGGGACGCAGTATTTT. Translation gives CASSPTLAEDTGTQYF.

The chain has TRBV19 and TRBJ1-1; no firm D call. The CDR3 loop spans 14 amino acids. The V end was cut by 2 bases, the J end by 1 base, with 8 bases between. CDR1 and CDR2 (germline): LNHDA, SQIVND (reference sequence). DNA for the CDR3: TGTGCCAGTAGTATATATAGTGGGAACACTGAAGCTTTCTTT. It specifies CASSIYSGNTEAFF.

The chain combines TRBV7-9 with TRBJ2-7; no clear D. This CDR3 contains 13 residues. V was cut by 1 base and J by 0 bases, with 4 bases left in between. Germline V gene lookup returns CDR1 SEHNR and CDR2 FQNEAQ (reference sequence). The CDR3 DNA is TGTGCCAGCAGCTTAGGACCCTCCTACGAGCAGTACGTC. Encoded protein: CASSLGPSYEQYV.

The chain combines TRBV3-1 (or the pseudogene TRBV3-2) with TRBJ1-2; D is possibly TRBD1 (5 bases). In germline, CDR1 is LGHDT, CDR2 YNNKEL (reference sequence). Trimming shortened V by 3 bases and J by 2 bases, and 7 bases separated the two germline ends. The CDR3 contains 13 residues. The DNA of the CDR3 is TGTGCCAGCAGCCACGGGGGGAACTATGGCTACACCTTC. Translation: CASSHGGNYGYTF.

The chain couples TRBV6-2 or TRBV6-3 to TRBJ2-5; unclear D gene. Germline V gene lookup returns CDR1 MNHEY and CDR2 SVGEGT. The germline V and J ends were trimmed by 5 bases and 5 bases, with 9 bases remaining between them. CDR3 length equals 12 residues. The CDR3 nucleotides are TGTGCCAGCAGTCCAGGTCTGGAGACCCAGTACTTC. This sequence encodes CASSPGLETQYF.

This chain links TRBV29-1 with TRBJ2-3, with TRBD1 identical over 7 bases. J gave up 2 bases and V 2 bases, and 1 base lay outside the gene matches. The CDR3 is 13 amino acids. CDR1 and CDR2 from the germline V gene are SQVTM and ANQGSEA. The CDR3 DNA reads TGCAGCGTTGAAAGGGGGCTCACAGATACGCAGTATTTT. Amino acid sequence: CSVERGLTDTQYF.

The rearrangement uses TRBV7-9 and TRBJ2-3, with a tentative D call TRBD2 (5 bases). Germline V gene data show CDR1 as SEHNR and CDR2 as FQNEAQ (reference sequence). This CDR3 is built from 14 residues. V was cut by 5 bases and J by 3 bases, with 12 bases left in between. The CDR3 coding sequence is TGTGCCAGCAGCGGAGGTTGGGGTACAGATACGCAGTATTTT. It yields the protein CASSGGWGTDTQYF.

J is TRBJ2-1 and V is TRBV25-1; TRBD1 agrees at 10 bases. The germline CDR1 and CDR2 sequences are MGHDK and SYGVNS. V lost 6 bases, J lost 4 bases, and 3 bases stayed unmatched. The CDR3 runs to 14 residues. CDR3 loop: CASSRQGAYNEQFF. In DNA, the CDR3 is TGTGCCAGCAGCCGACAGGGGGCATACAATGAGCAGTTCTTC. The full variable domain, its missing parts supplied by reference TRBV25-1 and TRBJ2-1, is EADIYQTPRYLVIGTGKKITLECSQTMGHDKMYWYQQDPGMELHLIHYSYGVNSTEKGDLSSESTVSRIRTEHFPLTLESARPSHTSQYLCASSRQGAYNEQFFGPGTRLTVL.

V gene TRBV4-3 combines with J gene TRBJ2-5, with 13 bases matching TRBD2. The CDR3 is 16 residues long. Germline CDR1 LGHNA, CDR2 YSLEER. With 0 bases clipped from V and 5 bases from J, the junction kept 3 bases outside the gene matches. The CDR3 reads CASSQELLAGGETQYF. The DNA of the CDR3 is TGCGCCAGCAGCCAAGAGTTACTAGCGGGGGGGGAGACCCAGTACTTC.

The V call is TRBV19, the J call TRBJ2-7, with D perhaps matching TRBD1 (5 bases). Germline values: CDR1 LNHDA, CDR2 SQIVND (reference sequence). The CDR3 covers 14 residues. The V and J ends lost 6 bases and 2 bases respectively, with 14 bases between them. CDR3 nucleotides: TGTGCCAGTAGCCTCCTGGACAAGACCTACGAGCAGTACTTC. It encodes CASSLLDKTYEQYF.

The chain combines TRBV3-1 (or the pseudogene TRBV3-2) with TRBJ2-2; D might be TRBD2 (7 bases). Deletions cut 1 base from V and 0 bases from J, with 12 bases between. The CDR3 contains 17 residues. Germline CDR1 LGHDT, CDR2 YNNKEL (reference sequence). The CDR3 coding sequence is TGTGCCAGCAGCCAAGGAGGGCGGGGGCCGAACACCGGGGAGCTGTTTTTT. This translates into CASSQGGRGPNTGELFF.

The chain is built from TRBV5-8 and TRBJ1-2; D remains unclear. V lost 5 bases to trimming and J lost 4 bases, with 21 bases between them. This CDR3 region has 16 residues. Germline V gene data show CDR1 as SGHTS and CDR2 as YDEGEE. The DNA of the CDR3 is TGTGCCAGCAGGCCCACCGTATTGGGTGCGGGCTATGGCTACACCTTC. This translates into CASRPTVLGAGYGYTF.

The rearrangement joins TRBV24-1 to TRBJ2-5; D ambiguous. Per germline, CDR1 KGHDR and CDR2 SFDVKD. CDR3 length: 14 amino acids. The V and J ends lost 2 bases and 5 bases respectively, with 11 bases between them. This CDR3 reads CATSDSSPSETQYF. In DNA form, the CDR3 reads TGTGCCACCAGTGATTCGTCCCCTTCGGAGACCCAGTACTTC.

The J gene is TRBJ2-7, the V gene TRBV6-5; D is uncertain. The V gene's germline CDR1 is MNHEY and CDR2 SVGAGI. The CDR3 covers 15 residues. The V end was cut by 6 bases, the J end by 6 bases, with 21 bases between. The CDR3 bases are TGTGCCAGCAGCCGTCTGGCAGCAGCTTCTTCCGAGCAGTACTTC. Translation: CASSRLAAASSEQYF.

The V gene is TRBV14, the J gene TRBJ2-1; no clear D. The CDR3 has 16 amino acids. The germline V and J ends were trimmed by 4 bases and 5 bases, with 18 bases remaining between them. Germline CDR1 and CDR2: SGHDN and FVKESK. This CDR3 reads CASSPPEPRFHNEQFF. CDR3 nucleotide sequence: TGTGCCAGCAGCCCCCCGGAGCCGCGATTCCACAATGAGCAGTTCTTC. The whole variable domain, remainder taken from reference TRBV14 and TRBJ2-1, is EAGVTQFPSHSVIEKGQTVTLRCDPISGHDNLYWYRRVMGKEIKFLLHFVKESKQDESGMPNNRFLAERTGGTYSTLKVQPAELEDSGVYFCASSPPEPRFHNEQFFGPGTRLTVL.

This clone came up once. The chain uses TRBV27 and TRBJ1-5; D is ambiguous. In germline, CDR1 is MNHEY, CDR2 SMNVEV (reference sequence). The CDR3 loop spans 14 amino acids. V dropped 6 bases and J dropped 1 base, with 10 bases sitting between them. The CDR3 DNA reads TGTGCCAGCAGCCCTGGGATGAGCAATCAGCCCCAGCATTTT. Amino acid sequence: CASSPGMSNQPQHF.

The CDR3 is CASSQGMGGPNYNEQFF. CDR3 nucleotide sequence: TGTGCCAGCAGCCAAGGAATGGGGGGACCGAACTACAATGAGCAGTTCTTC. J is TRBJ2-1 and V is TRBV3-1 (or the pseudogene TRBV3-2), with D perhaps matching TRBD2 (6 bases). Deletions cut 1 base from V and 3 bases from J, with 16 bases between. This CDR3 contains 17 residues. Looked up from germline, CDR1 is LGHDT and CDR2 is YNNKEL (reference sequence).

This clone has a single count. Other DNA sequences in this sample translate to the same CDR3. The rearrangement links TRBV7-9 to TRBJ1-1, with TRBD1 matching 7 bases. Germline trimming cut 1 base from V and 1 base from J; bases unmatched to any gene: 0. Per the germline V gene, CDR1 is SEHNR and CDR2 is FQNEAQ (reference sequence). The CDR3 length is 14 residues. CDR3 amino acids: CASSLGQGNTEAFF. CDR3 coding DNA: TGTGCCAGCAGCTTAGGACAGGGGAACACTGAAGCTTTCTTT.